This TCR beta chain was recorded in a study of blood T cell repertoires in COVID-19. Per the study methods: Reference gene primer amplification yielded estimated nucleated cell counts. Profiled with immunoSEQ multiplex PCR; TCRdb holds only in-frame clones, not every one. That table supplies the V and J calls and clone size; D and trimming were determined from the DNA. The sample lists almost 300,000 clones, 89% occurring once. The ends were cut back, 3 bases at V and 6 bases at J, with 5 bases in the middle. Germline loops: CDR1 KGHSH, CDR2 LQKENI. The CDR3 is 11 residues long. This TCR was recovered from a woman aged 25 to 39 with COVID-19, enrolled during active disease. The specimen sequenced was peripheral blood. The chain employs TRBV18 and TRBJ1-2; D call uncertain. This CDR3 reads CASSPSHGYTF. In DNA form, the CDR3 reads TGTGCCAGCTCACCCTCCCATGGCTACACCTTC.